This record concerns one T cell receptor beta chain sequence. This clonotype was seen at least ten times. There is no known antigen for this receptor. There are no base qualities to consult, and no much larger clone falls within one base. The library was produced with 5' RACE. TCRdb records NextSeq 500 as the sequencer. Unique molecular identifiers were attached to individual cDNA molecules in the TCR library protocol so that sequencing error and PCR bias could be corrected. Both TCR alpha and beta chains were sequenced, and tight co-correlation was observed between alpha and beta sequence abundances in each sample. As for how the authors treated the data: V gene, J gene and CDR3 annotation of TCR sequences was performed with Decombinator V4. TCRs were defined as expanded if a significant change between any two time points was detected under a Poisson model with p below 0.0001. Abundances of TCRs were expressed as counts per million after normalisation to the total number of TCRs sequenced in each sample. TRAV1-2 paired with TRAJ12, TRAJ20 or TRAJ33 defined MAIT TCRs, while TRAV10 paired with TRAJ18 defined iNKT TCRs. VDJdb, accessed 1 November 2021, was searched for CMV, EBV and SARS-CoV-2 annotated TCRs, excluding TCRs annotated for multiple antigens. TCRdb redid the processing of the public reads, applying fastp at Q25 and MiXCR, and retained in-frame beta chains. When rows share a CDR3 protein, they turn into one entry using the most common DNA and genes. The V and J calls, along with clone size, are taken from TCRdb and not from the paper's own processing. The sample yields about 32,000 distinct CDR3 sequences; roughly 4% were counted once. The ten largest clones take up approximately 6.3% of the sample.

The germline V gene sets CDR1 to SGHTA and CDR2 to FQGTGA. The CDR3 has 17 amino acids, counting the end cysteine and phenylalanine. Just the 51-base CDR3 DNA is kept, in frame starting at base 1. Trimming takes 3 bases from V and 3 bases from J, and the germline ends sit 17 bases apart. This sample was included in a study of early T cells in non-severe SARS-CoV-2 infection (dated by TCRdb to 2020 to 2023). Broadly, across the study: Bulk RNA from unsorted whole blood was used for TCR sequencing, so alpha and beta chains could not be paired. Broad study findings and their caveats: VDJdb matching was skewed toward anti-spike CD8 responses and likely underestimated virus-specific expansions, missing private and CD4 specificities.

A case-control design nested within a healthcare worker cohort in London, UK, was used, with weekly nasopharyngeal swab PCR tests and blood sampling performed. Healthcare workers were enrolled in the week of the UK lockdown, from 23 to 31 March 2020, and were followed every week for up to about 16 weeks. The source material was whole blood. In this chain, TRBV7-3 is recombined with TRBJ2-2, with the D assignment possibly TRBD1 or TRBD2, given 5 matching bases for each. The source is an adult who was a healthcare worker with PCR-confirmed SARS-CoV-2 infection or an uninfected control (not recorded which). The sequenced DNA: TGTGCCAGCAGCTTTTATTCAGGGACGGATTACACCGGGGAGCTGTTTTTT. This gives the protein CASSFYSGTDYTGELFF. The CDR3, completed at both ends by the reference TRBV7-3 and TRBJ2-2 genes, gives the full variable domain GAGVSQTPSNKVTEKGKYVELRCDPISGHTALYWYRQSLGQGPEFLIYFQGTGAADDSGLPNDRFFAVRPEGSVSTLKIQRTERGDSAVYLCASSFYSGTDYTGELFFGEGSRLTVL.